These 21 T cell receptor beta chains were sequenced from one sample in a study of cytomegalovirus exposure and HLA in healthy donors. Vbeta (60) and Jbeta (13) primers were used in the PCR. Only in-frame clones appear in the TCRdb table, and some are missing; sequencing was by immunoSEQ multiplex PCR. The top ten hold around 4.2% of the sample, which has some 90,000 clones, 65% to 90% seen once. Sequencing input: PBMCs. The receptors here all came from a woman in her sixties or seventies in good health and CMV-seropositive.

The CDR3 reads CASSVESGVDTQYF. The DNA for the CDR3 is TGTGCCAGCAGCGTAGAGTCAGGGGTAGATACGCAGTATTTT. The J gene is TRBJ2-3, the V gene TRBV9; D is possibly TRBD1 (6 bases). CDR1 is SGDLS and CDR2 is YYNGEE in the germline V gene. V gave up 0 bases and J gave up 5 bases, with 10 bases separating them. The CDR3 is made up of 14 amino acids. Complete variable domain (other parts from reference TRBV9 and TRBJ2-3): DSGVTQTPKHLITATGQRVTLRCSPRSGDLSVYWYQQSLDQGLQFLIQYYNGEERAKGNILERFSAQQFPDLHSELNLSSLELGDSALYFCASSVESGVDTQYFGPGTRLTVL.

This clone appeared once. This chain uses TRBV7-2 with TRBJ2-7, with 9 bases that match TRBD2. The trim removed 7 bases at V and 7 bases at J, leaving 11 bases unmatched. The CDR3 sequence is 14 residues long. Germline V CDR1 and CDR2: SGHTA, FQGNSA. The CDR3 is CASTRLAGDGEQYF. CDR3 coding DNA: TGTGCCAGCACCAGGTTAGCGGGAGATGGTGAGCAGTACTTC.

The DNA for the CDR3 is TGTGCCAGTACCCTGGGGAGCGCCACCACAGATACGCAGTATTTT. Translating gives CASTLGSATTDTQYF. The gene calls are TRBV19 and TRBJ2-3; a weak D match, TRBD2 (5 bases). The CDR3 contains 15 residues. CDR1 LNHDA and CDR2 SQIVND come from the germline V gene (reference sequence). V was cut by 7 bases and J by 2 bases, with 16 bases left in between.

The V and J genes are TRBV5-6 and TRBJ2-2; D might be TRBD2 (6 bases). CDR1 and CDR2 from the germline V gene are SGHDT and YYEEEE. This CDR3 is 15 amino acids long. Trimming took 6 bases from V and 1 from J, leaving 13 bases between them. This CDR3 is CASTEAGLNTGELFF. The CDR3 DNA follows: TGTGCCAGCACCGAAGCGGGCCTGAACACCGGGGAGCTGTTTTTT.

V usage is TRBV19 and J usage is TRBJ1-2; perhaps TRBD1 as D (5 bases). The CDR3 extends over 14 amino acids. Trimming pared 6 bases from V and 7 bases from J, leaving 18 bases between. Per the germline V gene, CDR1 is LNHDA and CDR2 is SQIVND (reference sequence). CDR3 coding DNA: TGTGCCAGTAGAATATCACAGGCGTTCGGTGGCTACACCTTC. Its protein product is CASRISQAFGGYTF.

The genes are TRBV6-1 and TRBJ1-1; TRBD1 matches at 7 bases. Germline-derived CDR1 and CDR2 are MNHNS and SASEGT. The ends lost 6 bases at V and 5 bases at J; junction bases unmatched: 9. The CDR3 is 14 residues long. The CDR3 bases are TGTGCCAGCAGAGGGACAGCCCAGAGGACTGAAGCTTTCTTT. This codes for CASRGTAQRTEAFF.

J is TRBJ2-5 and V is TRBV19; tentative D call: TRBD2 (7 bases). Trimming removed 6 bases from V and 5 bases from J, with 16 bases in between. The CDR3 sequence is 14 residues long. In germline, CDR1 is LNHDA, CDR2 SQIVND (reference sequence). The CDR3 spells CASRPGGPMETQYF. CDR3 sequence (DNA): TGTGCCAGTAGGCCCGGGGGGCCGATGGAGACCCAGTACTTC.

This chain uses TRBV7-8 with TRBJ1-1, with 9 bases aligning to TRBD1. Germline CDR1 is SGHVS and CDR2 is FQNEAQ. The V and J ends lost 4 bases and 1 base, in that order; junction bases with no gene match: 4. The CDR3 spans 15 residues. Here the CDR3 DNA reads TGTGCCAGCAGCTCGGGACAGGGAAAGAACACTGAAGCTTTCTTT. Translated: CASSSGQGKNTEAFF.

This clone was counted a few times. The genes are TRBV7-2 and TRBJ2-6; D is perhaps TRBD1 (6 bases). Germline-derived CDR1 and CDR2 are SGHTA and FQGNSA. The CDR3 has 15 amino acids. The V gene lost 5 bases and the J gene lost 2 bases, with 10 bases spanning the gap. DNA for the CDR3: TGTGCCAGCAGCCTCCAGGGGCCTGGGGCCAACGTCCTGACTTTC. Protein product: CASSLQGPGANVLTF.

About this clone: Additional DNA sequences in this sample encode the identical CDR3. V is TRBV6-1 and J is TRBJ1-2; 7 nucleotides match TRBD1. The length of the CDR3 is 13 residues. Germline V gene sequence: CDR1 MNHNS, CDR2 SASEGT. Losses at the gene ends were 5 bases for V and 7 bases for J; bases not matched to a gene: 7. The CDR3 reads CASSQTGSGGYTF. CDR3 sequence (DNA): TGTGCCAGCAGTCAGACAGGGTCCGGTGGCTACACCTTC.

The chain joins TRBV4-1 to TRBJ2-3, with 15 bases fitting TRBD2. This CDR3 has 18 residues. From germline, CDR1 is MGHRA and CDR2 YSYEKL. V lost 0 bases to trimming and J lost 2 bases; unmatched junction nucleotides: 3. CDR3 loop: CASSQEGLAGGHTDTQYF. CDR3 nucleotides: TGCGCCAGCAGCCAAGAGGGACTAGCGGGAGGTCACACAGATACGCAGTATTTT.

This chain uses TRBV19 with TRBJ2-5, with 9 bases lining up with TRBD2. Germline CDR1 reads LNHDA; CDR2 reads SQIVND (reference sequence). The V segment lost 7 bases and the J segment 1 base; nucleotides outside the gene matches: 10. This CDR3 is built from 16 residues. CDR3 DNA sequence: TGTGCCAGTAAACGGTTCCCAGCGGGAGGCCAAGAGACCCAGTACTTC. Its translation: CASKRFPAGGQETQYF.

The chain recombines TRBV5-5 with TRBJ2-7; 7 nucleotides line up with TRBD1. The CDR3 length is 14 residues. V was clipped by 1 base and J by 1 base; unmatched bases: 2. Germline V gene data show CDR1 as SGHKS and CDR2 as YYEKEE (reference sequence). The CDR3 is CASSLWDSSYEQYF. The CDR3, as DNA: TGTGCCAGCAGCTTGTGGGACAGTTCCTACGAGCAGTACTTC.

The chain has TRBV5-1 and TRBJ2-7; 7 nucleotides match TRBD1. The CDR3 sequence is 15 residues long. V dropped 4 bases and J dropped 1; count of bases not matched to a gene: 8. Germline V gene sequence: CDR1 SGHRS, CDR2 YFSETQ. As DNA, the CDR3 is TGCGCCAGCAGCGTAGGGGACAGTCTGTCCTACGAGCAGTACTTC. It translates to CASSVGDSLSYEQYF.

V and J are TRBV4-3 and TRBJ1-1; 8 bases line up with TRBD1. The ends lost 0 bases at V and 6 bases at J; junction bases unmatched: 6. The V gene's germline CDR1 is LGHNA and CDR2 YSLEER. The CDR3 sequence is 15 residues long. The CDR3 DNA sequence: TGCGCCAGCAGCCAAGAAACCGGCAGGGGGCCTGAAGCTTTCTTT. Translation gives CASSQETGRGPEAFF.

The chain is built from TRBV9 and TRBJ2-5; possibly TRBD2 for D (7 bases). Germline V lookup: CDR1 SGDLS, CDR2 YYNGEE. This CDR3 has 14 residues. V lost 2 bases and J lost 5, with 13 bases in between. CDR3 in amino acids: CASSVGGGIETQYF. The CDR3 DNA follows: TGTGCCAGCAGCGTGGGAGGGGGGATCGAGACCCAGTACTTC.

In its sample, this clone was seen once. The rearrangement joins TRBV5-5 to TRBJ2-3; TRBD1 matches at 10 bases. V was clipped by 4 bases and J by 3 bases; unmatched bases: 8. Germline V gene data show CDR1 as SGHKS and CDR2 as YYEKEE (reference sequence). The CDR3 covers 16 residues. CDR3 region: CASSRDRGSLTDTQYF. CDR3 coding DNA: TGTGCCAGCAGCCGGGACAGGGGTTCCTTGACAGATACGCAGTATTTT. The full variable domain, in which reference TRBV5-5 and TRBJ2-3 provide the parts outside the CDR3, is DAGVTQSPTHLIKTRGQQVTLRCSPISGHKSVSWYQQVLGQGPQFIFQYYEKEERGRGNFPDRFSARQFPNYSSELNVNALLLGDSALYLCASSRDRGSLTDTQYFGPGTRLTVL.

This chain joins TRBV13 and TRBJ2-7; 8 positions agree with TRBD1. CDR1 and CDR2 from the germline V gene are PRHDT and FYEKMQ (reference sequence). There are 17 residues in the CDR3. Trimming cost V 5 bases and J 0 bases; bases outside gene matches: 12. The CDR3 sequence is CASSPEIRQGFSYEQYF. Here the CDR3 DNA reads TGTGCCAGCAGCCCAGAGATCAGACAGGGGTTCTCCTACGAGCAGTACTTC.

The chain carries TRBV19 and TRBJ2-1, with a weak D call TRBD2 (5 bases). The CDR3 extends over 13 amino acids. In germline, CDR1 is LNHDA, CDR2 SQIVND (reference sequence). Trimming took off 11 bases at V and 0 bases at J, with 11 bases between the two ends. CDR3 coding DNA: TGTGCCTGTTCTGGGAGCTCCTACAATGAGCAGTTCTTC. It specifies CACSGSSYNEQFF.

This clone appeared a few times. The genes are TRBV6-5 and TRBJ1-1; 7 bases agree with TRBD1. The germline V gene has CDR1 MNHEY and CDR2 SVGAGI. V was pared by 6 bases and J by 0 bases, with 4 bases of the junction left unmatched. This CDR3 contains 14 residues. This CDR3 is CASSPQGMNTEAFF. The CDR3, as DNA: TGTGCCAGCAGCCCACAGGGGATGAACACTGAAGCTTTCTTT.

About this clone itself: One end of the junction fails to match germline, which may point to a read error. Other DNA sequences in the same sample also yield this CDR3. V usage is TRBV27 and J usage is TRBJ2-6; tentative D call: TRBD2 (6 bases). This CDR3 is built from 16 residues. Looked up from germline, CDR1 is MNHEY and CDR2 is SMNVEV (reference sequence). CDR3 DNA sequence: TGTGCCAGCAGTTTTGGAGGGGTGGGTGGGGCCAACGTCCTGACCTTC. Its translation: CASSFGGVGGANVLTF.